This T cell receptor (beta chain) was recovered during a study of T cells after yellow fever vaccination. Notes on the study in general: Most clones from primary vaccination resurfaced after the booster (approximately 97% CD4, around 90% CD8). By day 5 rather than day 15, the secondary response had peaked, though it was weaker.

Germline CDR1 SEHNR, CDR2 FQNEAQ (reference sequence). CDR3 length: 13 amino acids. Between the trimmed V and J ends, which lost 5 bases and 3 bases, there was a span of 11 bases. This clonotype was counted only a few times. The antigen remains undetermined. Conversion of TCR transcripts into cDNA relied on 5'RACE template switching, which added a universal primer site and UMIs. MiXCR, applied by TCRdb to the 5' RACE reads, yields one record per CDR3 protein. The data hold some 170,000 distinct CDR3 sequences, with 7% to 10% observed a single time. The sequence derives from a man between 18 and 35 years old who received the YFV17D yellow fever vaccine. V is TRBV7-9 and J is TRBJ2-7; D gene unclear. This material consisted of CD8+ T cells sorted from PBMCs, taken 45 days after the yellow fever booster vaccination. The CDR3 spells CASSQAGIYEQYV. The CDR3, as DNA: TGTGCCAGCAGCCAGGCAGGAATCTACGAGCAGTACGTC.